This T cell receptor beta chain originates from a study of blood T cell repertoires in COVID-19. About the research overall: Acute and convalescent COVID-19 specimens originated in the United States, Italy and Spain.

Only in-frame clones appear in the TCRdb table, and some are missing; sequencing was by immunoSEQ multiplex PCR. This table has hundreds of thousands of clones, over 75% appearing once. Germline values: CDR1 SEHNR, CDR2 FQNEAQ (reference sequence). The germline V and J ends were trimmed by 5 bases and 3 bases, with 13 bases remaining between them. The CDR3 runs 15 residues. This sequence was found in a woman aged 55-69 years with acute or convalescent COVID-19. The V call is TRBV7-9, the J call TRBJ1-4; possibly TRBD1 for D (5 bases). Sequenced: peripheral blood. CDR3 in amino acids: CASSPRQLPNEKLFF. DNA for the CDR3: TGTGCCAGCAGCCCGAGACAGTTGCCTAATGAAAAACTGTTTTTT.